The source of this T cell receptor (beta chain) is a study of blood T cell repertoires in COVID-19. In the authors' workflow: Researchers report that nucleated cell counts were estimated from reference gene primer amplification. TCRdb's table, derived via immunoSEQ multiplex PCR, lists solely in-frame clones and lacks some. The V and J calls and clone size are taken from that table; D and trimming were inferred from the DNA. The sample carries some 75,000 clones, about 93% recorded once. Unmatched junction bases numbered 16, after V lost 0 bases and J lost 2 bases. The CDR3 is 19 residues long. Germline V gene lookup returns CDR1 SGDLS and CDR2 YYNGEE.

The rearrangement joins TRBV9 to TRBJ2-7; 8 positions match TRBD2. This TCR came from a human donor in a cohort sampled during active COVID-19. Source material: peripheral blood. As DNA, the CDR3 is TGTGCCAGCAGCGTAGGAATGAGCCTAGCGGGTGGTGCAACCTACGAGCAGTACTTC. Its protein product is CASSVGMSLAGGATYEQYF.